The present entry profiles one TCR beta chain with its context. Healthy bone marrow donors formed the donor group. These data are taken from a study of cytomegalovirus exposure and HLA in healthy donors. The PCR had 60 Vbeta and 13 Jbeta primers. The assay was immunoSEQ multiplex PCR, and TCRdb's table has in-frame clones only and misses some. The sample records approximately 280,000 clones, 70% to 90% being singletons. Germline lookup yields CDR1 MNHEY and CDR2 SVGAGI. This CDR3 spans 16 amino acids. V was pared by 0 bases and J by 2 bases, with 3 bases of the junction left unmatched. V usage is TRBV6-5 and J usage is TRBJ2-7; 11 bases fit TRBD2. This receptor was identified in a man aged 35 to 55 in good health and CMV-seropositive. Material for sequencing was PBMCs. The CDR3 loop is CASSYSWTSGPYEQYF. The CDR3 DNA is TGTGCCAGCAGTTACTCGTGGACTAGCGGGCCCTACGAGCAGTACTTC.